A selection of T cell receptor beta chains follows, all from one sample in a study of cytomegalovirus exposure and HLA in healthy donors. Data came from immunoSEQ multiplex PCR; TCRdb stores just in-frame clones and leaves some out. The data show approximately 240,000 clones, approximately 90% seen once. Material for sequencing was PBMCs. The source of these receptors is a young woman in good health and CMV-seronegative. The CDR3 runs from the conserved cysteine through the conserved F or W. Fields, in order: D gene, J gene, clone size, V gene, CDR3 DNA, CDR3 protein. The D gene is left open where the match is weak. Size is stated for part of the rows, as once, few or many counts, or as a class when the clone is expanded.

d_gene: -
j_gene: TRBJ2-1
abundance: few
v_gene: TRBV30
CDR3nt: TGTGCCTGGAGGGGTGGGGATGGACAGAGAATCTCCTACAATGAGCAGTTCTTC
CDR3aa: CAWRGGDGQRISYNEQFF

d_gene: TRBD1
j_gene: TRBJ1-6
abundance: -
v_gene: TRBV7-9
CDR3nt: TGTGCCAGCAGCTCAGGGACAGGGCCTAATTCACCCCTCCACTTT
CDR3aa: CASSSGTGPNSPLHF

d_gene: -
j_gene: TRBJ2-1
abundance: -
v_gene: TRBV10-3
CDR3nt: TGTGCCATCAGTGGCCTCGGGGAAGACTCCTACAATGAGCAGTTCTTC
CDR3aa: CAISGLGEDSYNEQFF

d_gene: TRBD1
j_gene: TRBJ1-6
abundance: few
v_gene: TRBV6-5
CDR3nt: TGTGCCAGCAGTTACTCGAACAGGGGGCACTCACCCCTCCACTTT
CDR3aa: CASSYSNRGHSPLHF

d_gene: TRBD2
j_gene: TRBJ2-2
abundance: -
v_gene: TRBV9
CDR3nt: TGTGCCAGCAGCGTCCAAGCGGGAGGGCCGGGGGGCACCGGGGAGCTGTTTTTT
CDR3aa: CASSVQAGGPGGTGELFF

d_gene: TRBD1
j_gene: TRBJ2-5
abundance: -
v_gene: TRBV2
CDR3nt: TGTGCCAGCAGGCCCCACGCGGGACAGGGGGCTGGAGAGACCCAGTACTTC
CDR3aa: CASRPHAGQGAGETQYF

d_gene: -
j_gene: TRBJ1-5
abundance: -
v_gene: TRBV29-1
CDR3nt: TGCAGCGTTGCAGGCTCCGATTTCAGCAATCAGCCCCAGCATTTT
CDR3aa: CSVAGSDFSNQPQHF

d_gene: TRBD1
j_gene: TRBJ2-2
abundance: -
v_gene: TRBV27
CDR3nt: TGTGCCAGCAGTGGACAGGGGATTCCGAACACCGGGGAGCTGTTTTTT
CDR3aa: CASSGQGIPNTGELFF

d_gene: -
j_gene: TRBJ1-3
abundance: -
v_gene: TRBV30
CDR3nt: TGTGCCTGGAGTCCCCACTCTGGAAACACCATATATTTT
CDR3aa: CAWSPHSGNTIYF

d_gene: TRBD1
j_gene: TRBJ2-7
abundance: -
v_gene: TRBV4-3
CDR3nt: TGCGCCAGCAGCCAACAGGACGGGACAGGATCCTACGAGCAGTACTTC
CDR3aa: CASSQQDGTGSYEQYF

d_gene: -
j_gene: TRBJ2-3
abundance: -
v_gene: TRBV7-9
CDR3nt: TGTGCCAGCAGCTTACCGAGCGTACTTCCCACAGATACGCAGTATTTT
CDR3aa: CASSLPSVLPTDTQYF

d_gene: TRBD1
j_gene: TRBJ2-1
abundance: once
v_gene: TRBV19
CDR3nt: TGTGCCAGTAGTATTCGTGCAGGGGGCTACAATGAGCAGTTCTTC
CDR3aa: CASSIRAGGYNEQFF

d_gene: TRBD1
j_gene: TRBJ1-6
abundance: -
v_gene: TRBV6-1
CDR3nt: TGTGCCAGCAGTGAAGTGGACAGGGCGAATTCACCCCTCCACTTT
CDR3aa: CASSEVDRANSPLHF

d_gene: TRBD1
j_gene: TRBJ1-1
abundance: -
v_gene: TRBV29-1
CDR3nt: TGCAGCGTTGGGCAGGGGGACACTGAAGCTTTCTTT
CDR3aa: CSVGQGDTEAFF

d_gene: -
j_gene: TRBJ2-7
abundance: -
v_gene: TRBV5-1
CDR3nt: TGCGCCAGCAGCTTATCATCTAACCTCTACGAGCAGTACTTC
CDR3aa: CASSLSSNLYEQYF

d_gene: -
j_gene: TRBJ2-1
abundance: -
v_gene: TRBV5-6
CDR3nt: TGTGCCAGCAGCTTGCCCGGGGGCAATGAGCAGTTCTTC
CDR3aa: CASSLPGGNEQFF

d_gene: -
j_gene: TRBJ2-3
abundance: -
v_gene: TRBV5-1
CDR3nt: TGCGCCAGCAGCTTGTCGAGGGATGCGGATACGCAGTATTTT
CDR3aa: CASSLSRDADTQYF

d_gene: -
j_gene: TRBJ2-7
abundance: -
v_gene: TRBV7-2
CDR3nt: TGTGCCAGCAGCGTACGGGATAGGTACGAGCAGTACTTC
CDR3aa: CASSVRDRYEQYF

d_gene: TRBD2
j_gene: TRBJ2-1
abundance: -
v_gene: TRBV7-9
CDR3nt: TGTGCCAGCAGCTTATCCCCGGGAGGGCCCCAGAGTGAGCAGTTCTTC
CDR3aa: CASSLSPGGPQSEQFF

d_gene: -
j_gene: TRBJ2-7
abundance: few
v_gene: TRBV5-4
CDR3nt: TGTGCCAGCAGCCGCGGGGTTCCCTACGAGCAGTACTTC
CDR3aa: CASSRGVPYEQYF